This TCR beta chain came from a study of shared clonotypes between healthy human individuals. Study details: The study drew on two women and three men aged 18 to 49 as donors.

This table comes from immunoSEQ multiplex PCR, and its TCRdb copy is limited to in-frame clones, with some not included. The data contain about half a million clones, around 80% of them singletons. Nashville, Tennessee was home to all donors, each a Caucasian adult. After removal of 5 bases from V and 6 bases from J, the junction contained 10 bases not matched to a gene. The V gene's germline CDR1 is SEHNR and CDR2 FQNEAQ (reference sequence). The length of the CDR3 is 17 residues. Sequenced sample: PBMCs. This sequence joins TRBV7-9 and TRBJ2-4; 13 bases are a match to TRBD2. This TCR derives from a middle-aged woman in good health. Some clones in this sample may be carry-over from other donors' samples. CDR3 sequence (DNA): TGTGCCAGCAGCAACTCGGGACTAGCGGGATGGAGAAACATTCAGTACTTC. Its translation is CASSNSGLAGWRNIQYF.